This T cell receptor beta chain was recorded in a study of shared clonotypes between healthy human individuals (dated by TCRdb to between 2020 and 2021). Study-wide context: The cohort comprised two women and a few men aged 18 to 49 years. For each donor, three plates each were used for CD4 naive and CD4 memory, two plates were used for CD8 naive, and one plate was used for CD8 memory. The study deeply sequenced blood TCR repertoires of roughly five healthy adults to estimate repertoire size and the extent of clonotype sharing between individuals. To increase sequencing depth and limit assay-specific biases, different laboratories used diverse techniques to prepare libraries and sequence TCR repertoires. Each donor's leukapheresis produced roughly between roughly 0.94 and 9.5 billion PBMCs. Here is what the overall study found, with its caveats: Rarefaction of sorted-subset datasets indicated incomplete sequencing despite the large sequencing depth. Sampling was restricted to blood, and TCR repertoires in tissues likely differ from the TCR repertoires found in blood. Compared with non-shared clonotypes, clonotypes shared by all four sorted-subset donors had higher generation probabilities. Estimated clonotype richness was generally larger for naive than for memory subsets. The small number of donors limited the genetic and exposure-history diversity represented. Based on pairwise subsampling, the degree of clonotype sharing among donors was expected to be affected by sequencing depth. Sharing across a few donors was observed for 5% to 6.5% of naive CD4, 3% to 4% of naive CD8, about 2.3% of memory CD4, and approximately 0.41% of memory CD8 clonotypes.

Donors were healthy HIV-negative adults with no recently reported acute infections or vaccinations. All donors were Caucasian adults living in Nashville, Tennessee, USA. CD4+ T cells were enriched by magnetic negative selection, after which naive cells were positively selected on CD45RA and the negative fraction was taken as the memory subset. After blood collection by leukapheresis, PBMCs were isolated using Ficoll-Histopaque density gradient centrifugation and then cryopreserved in the vapor phase of liquid nitrogen. Purity and quantity of every magnetically sorted T cell population were checked by analytical flow cytometry. Genomic DNA was isolated from every sorted fraction and measured by UV absorbance on a Nanodrop 2000c. TCR CDR3 regions were amplified from genomic DNA by multiplex PCR using the deep immunoSEQ assay. Genomic DNA extracted from each cell subset was distributed evenly over all wells of several immunoSEQ 96-well plates, and each plate served as one replicate. For sorted subsets, each replicate PCR was loaded with roughly 190 ng genomic DNA, equivalent to about 33,000 T cell genomes. The purified libraries were quantified using a Qubit 3.0 fluorometer, sized with a Bioanalyzer 2100, and then quantified again using the KAPA Library Quantification kit. Every immunoSEQ 96-well plate was sequenced on a separate single-read 150-cycle Illumina NextSeq 550 flow cell. Per the original workflow: Because only junctional sequences without quality scores were contained in the immunoSEQ output, filtering matching that applied to full-length reads could not be performed. To assign V/J genes and CDR3, sequences were annotated against IMGT germline references using PyIR, a Python wrapper for IgBLAST v1.9. Reads were filtered out if the reads had weak V/J assignments (E-value above 1e-6), no CDR3, stop codons, out-of-frame junctions, or ambiguous translated residues. A V3J clonotype was defined by an identical inferred V gene, J gene, and CDR3 amino acid sequence. To compute the percentage overlap between repertoires, the number of shared unique clonotypes was divided by the size of the smaller repertoire. Repertoire richness was assessed with RTK rarefaction, the Chao1 estimator, and Recon v2.1 estimates of unobserved clonotypes. Generation probabilities were computed with OLGA for all TCRbeta clonotypes obtained by the gDNA method from four donors. TCRdb stores this immuneACCESS table with in-frame sequences only. Part of the clones is absent; in the studies checked, under half of the shortfall reflects unresolved V genes, and no reason is known for the rest. The DNA was the basis for D and trimming; V, J and clone size are from that table. For this sample there are around 2.5 million clones; over 85% appear just once. About 0.39% of the sample goes to the ten largest clones.

As to this clone: No cognate antigen has been identified for it. Base quality data are lacking; no much larger clone is found one base away.

This TCR came from a man aged 18-30 years in good health. Some clones in this sample may be carry-over from other donors' samples. Specimen: naive CD4+ T cells from PBMCs. In light of the paper, this sample's cell subset or site label describes: CD45RA+ positively selected.

For the CDR3, the sequence is CASSEAWGQGSLAKNIQYF. The DNA reads as follows: TGTGCCAGCAGTGAAGCATGGGGACAGGGATCCTTAGCCAAAAACATTCAGTACTTC. The chain is made from TRBV6-1 and TRBJ2-4; TRBD1 matches 9 bases in the middle. The germline V gene encodes CDR1 MNHNS and CDR2 SASEGT. The CDR3 contains 19 residues, cysteine and phenylalanine counted. The kept DNA is CDR3 alone, 57 bases in frame from the first base. Trimmed from V: 0 bases; trimmed from J: 0 bases; junction bases lacking a gene match: 9.